Below, one TCR beta chain is given with its context. The sample comes from a study of blood T cell repertoires in COVID-19. The protocol was immunoSEQ multiplex PCR, while the TCRdb copy is restricted to in-frame clones and leaves out a portion. Of just under 250,000 clones listed, approximately 84% are singletons. The V gene's germline CDR1 is SGHNT and CDR2 YYREEE (reference sequence). There are 14 residues in the CDR3. V shed 4 bases and J 7 bases; nucleotides not matched to a gene: 6. The clonotype was recovered from a woman in her thirties who had recovered from COVID-19. The specimen sequenced was peripheral blood. V gene TRBV5-4 combines with J gene TRBJ2-2; 8 bases are shared with TRBD2. CDR3 amino acids: CASSPSGGIGELFF. The CDR3 DNA is TGTGCCAGCAGCCCATCGGGGGGGATCGGGGAGCTGTTTTTT.